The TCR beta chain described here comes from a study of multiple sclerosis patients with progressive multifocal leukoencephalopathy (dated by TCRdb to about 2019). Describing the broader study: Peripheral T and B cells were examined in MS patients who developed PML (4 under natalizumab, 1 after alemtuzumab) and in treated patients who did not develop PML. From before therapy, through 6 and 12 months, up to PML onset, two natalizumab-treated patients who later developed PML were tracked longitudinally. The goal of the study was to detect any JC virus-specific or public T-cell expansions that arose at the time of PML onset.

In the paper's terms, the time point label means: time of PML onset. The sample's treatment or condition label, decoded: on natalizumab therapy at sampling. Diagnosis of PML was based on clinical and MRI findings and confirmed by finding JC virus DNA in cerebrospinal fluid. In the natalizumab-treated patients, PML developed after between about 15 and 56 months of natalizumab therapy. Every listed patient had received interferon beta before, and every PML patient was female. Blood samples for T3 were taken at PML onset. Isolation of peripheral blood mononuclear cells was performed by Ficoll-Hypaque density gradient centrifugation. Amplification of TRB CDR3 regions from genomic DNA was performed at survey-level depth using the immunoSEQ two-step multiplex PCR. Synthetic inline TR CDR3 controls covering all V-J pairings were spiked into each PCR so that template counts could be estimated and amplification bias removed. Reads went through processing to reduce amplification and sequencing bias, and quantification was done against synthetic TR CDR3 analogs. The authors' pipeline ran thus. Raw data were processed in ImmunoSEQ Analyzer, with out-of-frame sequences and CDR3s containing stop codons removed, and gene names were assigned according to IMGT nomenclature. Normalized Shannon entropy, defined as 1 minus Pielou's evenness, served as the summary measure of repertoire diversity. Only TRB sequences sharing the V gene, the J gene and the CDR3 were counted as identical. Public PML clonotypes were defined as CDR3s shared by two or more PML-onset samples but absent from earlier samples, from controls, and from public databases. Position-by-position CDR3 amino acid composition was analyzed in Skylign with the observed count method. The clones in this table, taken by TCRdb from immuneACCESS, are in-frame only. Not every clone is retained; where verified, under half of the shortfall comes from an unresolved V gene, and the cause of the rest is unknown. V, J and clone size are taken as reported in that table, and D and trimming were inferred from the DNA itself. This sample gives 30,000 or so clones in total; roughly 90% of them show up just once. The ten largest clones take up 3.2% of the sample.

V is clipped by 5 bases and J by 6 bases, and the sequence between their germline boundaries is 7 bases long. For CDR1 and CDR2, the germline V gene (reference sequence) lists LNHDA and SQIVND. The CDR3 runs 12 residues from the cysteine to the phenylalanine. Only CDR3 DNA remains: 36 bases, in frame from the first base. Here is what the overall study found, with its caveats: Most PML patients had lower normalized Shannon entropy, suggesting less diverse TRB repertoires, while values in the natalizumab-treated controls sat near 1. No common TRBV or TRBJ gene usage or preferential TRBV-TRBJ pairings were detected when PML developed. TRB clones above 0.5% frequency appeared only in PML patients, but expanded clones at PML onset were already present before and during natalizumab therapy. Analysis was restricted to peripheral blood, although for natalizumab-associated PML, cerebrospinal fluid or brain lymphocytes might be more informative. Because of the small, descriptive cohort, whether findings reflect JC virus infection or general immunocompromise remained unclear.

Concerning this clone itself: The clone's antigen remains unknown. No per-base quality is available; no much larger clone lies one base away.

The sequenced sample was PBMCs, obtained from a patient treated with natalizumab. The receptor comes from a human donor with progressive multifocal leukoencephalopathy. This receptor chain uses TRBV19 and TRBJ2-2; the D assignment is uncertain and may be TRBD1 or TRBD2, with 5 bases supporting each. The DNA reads TGTGCCAGTAGTTTGGGACCCGGGGAGCTGTTTTTT. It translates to CASSLGPGELFF.